This TCR beta chain was sequenced during a study of blood T cell repertoires in COVID-19. Only in-frame clones appear in the TCRdb table, and some are missing; sequencing was by immunoSEQ multiplex PCR. The table has hundreds of thousands of clones, roughly 85% seen once. CDR3 size: 13 residues. V lost 2 bases, J lost 3 bases, and 8 bases lay in between. CDR1 and CDR2 (germline): MNHNY, SVGAGI (reference sequence). This TCR derives from a human donor in a cohort sampled during active COVID-19. The sample comprised peripheral blood. This chain connects TRBV6-6 to TRBJ2-7, with TRBD1 as a possible D gene (5 bases). DNA of the CDR3: TGTGCCAGCAGTTACCGACAGTTCTACGAGCAGTACTTC. Its translation: CASSYRQFYEQYF.